Listed here are 15 T cell receptor beta chains from one sample, sequenced in a study of T cell responses to AZD1222 COVID-19 vaccine. Some clones are missing from TCRdb's copy, which holds only in-frame ones; the method was immunoSEQ multiplex PCR. The data show some 40,000 clones, roughly 80% seen once. Sequenced here: peripheral blood, sampled on day 0 of AZD1222 vaccination. The receptors shown here come from an adult in good health.

The J gene is TRBJ2-7, the V gene TRBV10-2; TRBD2 matches 12 bases. With V trimmed by 3 bases and J by 2 bases, 5 bases remained unmatched. The germline gives CDR1 WSHSY, CDR2 SAAADI. The length of the CDR3 is 16 residues. CDR3: CASSELAGGSPYEQYF. For the CDR3, the DNA is TGCGCCAGCAGTGAACTAGCGGGGGGCTCCCCCTACGAGCAGTACTTC.

The chain recombines TRBV6-2 or TRBV6-3 with TRBJ1-5; D call uncertain. Per germline, CDR1 MNHEY and CDR2 SVGEGT. This CDR3 spans 14 amino acids. Between the trimmed V and J ends, which lost 4 bases and 4 bases, there was a span of 11 bases. As DNA, the CDR3 is TGTGCCAGCAGTTGGGCAGCCCTAAATCAGCCCCAGCATTTT. This translates into CASSWAALNQPQHF.

The chain is built from TRBV12-3 or TRBV12-4 and TRBJ1-3; D is uncertain. This CDR3 comprises 10 residues. Trimming took 11 bases from V and 0 from J, leaving 2 bases between them. CDR3 sequence reads: CAYSGNTIYF. The CDR3 DNA is TGTGCCTACTCTGGAAACACCATATATTTT.

This clone was counted a single time. V is TRBV9 and J is TRBJ1-6; 9 bases map to TRBD1. The V segment lost 2 bases and the J segment 6 bases; nucleotides outside the gene matches: 3. Germline V CDR1 and CDR2: SGDLS, YYNGEE. The CDR3 contains 15 residues. CDR3: CASSVSDRGNSPLHF. The CDR3 bases are TGTGCCAGCAGCGTGTCGGACAGGGGTAATTCACCCCTCCACTTT. The whole variable domain, filled in from reference TRBV9 and TRBJ1-6, reads DSGVTQTPKHLITATGQRVTLRCSPRSGDLSVYWYQQSLDQGLQFLIQYYNGEERAKGNILERFSAQQFPDLHSELNLSSLELGDSALYFCASSVSDRGNSPLHFGNGTRLTVT.

A few counts support this clone. This chain joins TRBV24-1 and TRBJ2-7; 7 nucleotides line up with TRBD1. Trimming at V came to 3 bases and at J to 2 bases, leaving 3 bases not matched to a gene. The CDR3 covers 14 residues. Per germline, CDR1 KGHDR and CDR2 SFDVKD. The CDR3 sequence is CATSDTGATYEQYF. DNA for the CDR3: TGTGCCACCAGTGATACAGGGGCGACCTACGAGCAGTACTTC.

This clone has only one observation. The chain is built from TRBV3-1 (or the pseudogene TRBV3-2) and TRBJ2-1; D might be TRBD2 (6 bases). The germline V and J ends were trimmed by 5 bases and 4 bases, with 12 bases remaining between them. The CDR3 consists of 14 residues. Per the germline V gene, CDR1 is LGHDT and CDR2 is YNNKEL (reference sequence). The CDR3 DNA is TGTGCCAGCAGCGGGACTGGACCTTACAATGAGCAGTTCTTC. Translating it yields CASSGTGPYNEQFF.

The rearrangement links TRBV6-5 to TRBJ2-7, with 9 bases that match TRBD1. In germline, CDR1 is MNHEY, CDR2 SVGAGI. J lost 4 bases, V lost 4 bases, and 5 bases had no gene match. The CDR3 spans 14 residues. CDR3 sequence (DNA): TGTGCCAGCAGTTTGACAGGGGGTGTTTACGAGCAGTACTTC. It encodes CASSLTGGVYEQYF.

The chain combines TRBV7-9 with TRBJ2-1; 12 positions agree with TRBD1. Unmatched junction bases numbered 10, after V lost 6 bases and J lost 7 bases. The germline CDR1 and CDR2 sequences are SEHNR and FQNEAQ (reference sequence). This CDR3 has 16 residues. CDR3: CASSYEPGQGANEQFF. CDR3 nucleotides: TGTGCCAGCAGTTATGAACCGGGACAGGGGGCAAATGAGCAGTTCTTC.

The rearrangement uses TRBV3-1 (or the pseudogene TRBV3-2) and TRBJ1-6; D is undetermined. The CDR3 sequence is 16 residues long. CDR1 LGHDT and CDR2 YNNKEL come from the germline V gene (reference sequence). V was clipped by 1 base and J by 6 bases, with 13 bases between them. The CDR3 nucleotides read TGTGCCAGCAGCCAAGCACGGAGTTTAAGTAATTCACCCCTCCACTTT. Its protein product is CASSQARSLSNSPLHF.

This clone has a single count. The chain joins TRBV6-5 to TRBJ1-4; TRBD1 might be the D (6 bases). Germline CDR1 is MNHEY and CDR2 is SVGAGI. V gave up 6 bases and J gave up 8 bases, with 16 bases separating them. The CDR3 has 14 amino acids. The DNA of the CDR3 is TGTGCCAGCAGGCCGGGGGGGGCGCGGGAAAAACTGTTTTTT. Translation: CASRPGGAREKLFF.

About this clone: At one of its ends the junction is not consistent with the germline gene, which may arise from a read error. V and J are TRBV4-3 and TRBJ1-2, with D possibly matching TRBD1 (6 bases). Per the germline V gene, CDR1 is LGHNA and CDR2 is YSLEER. CDR3 size: 17 residues. The CDR3: CASSQPGDMRSIHGYTF. The CDR3 DNA reads TGCGCCAGCAGCCAACCCGGGGACATGCGGAGTATCCATGGTTACACCTTC.

This clone was detected a few times. This chain joins TRBV11-2 and TRBJ1-2; 9 nucleotides match TRBD1. From germline, CDR1 is SGHAT and CDR2 FQNNGV. Unmatched junction bases numbered 12, after V lost 5 bases and J lost 5 bases. The CDR3 consists of 16 residues. CDR3 sequence reads: CASSANRQGVGYGYTF. The CDR3 nucleotides are TGTGCCAGCAGCGCCAACCGACAGGGGGTGGGGTATGGCTACACCTTC.

The DNA of the CDR3 is TGTGCCAGCAGCGAGTTAGGCGGCTATTTCGGGGGTGGCGACAATGAGCAGTTCTTC. It encodes CASSELGGYFGGGDNEQFF. The chain couples TRBV14 to TRBJ2-1; the D gene is possibly TRBD2 (6 bases). The V and J ends lost 5 bases and 5 bases respectively, with 28 bases between them. CDR1 SGHDN and CDR2 FVKESK come from the germline V gene. The CDR3 runs to 19 residues.

The chain combines TRBV2 with TRBJ1-6, with D possibly being TRBD1 (5 bases). Trimming removed 1 base at V and 6 bases at J, with 7 bases between. CDR3 length equals 14 residues. Germline V lookup: CDR1 SNHLY, CDR2 FYNNEI. The CDR3 loop reads CASSEGQFNSPLHF. CDR3 in DNA: TGTGCCAGCAGTGAAGGACAGTTTAATTCACCCCTCCACTTT.

CDR3: CASSSSQGATDTQYF. The CDR3 nucleotides are TGTGCCAGCAGCTCAAGCCAGGGGGCAACAGATACGCAGTATTTT. The chain has TRBV11-2 and TRBJ2-3; 8 nucleotides line up with TRBD1. The length of the CDR3 is 15 residues. The germline V gene encodes CDR1 SGHAT and CDR2 FQNNGV. J was trimmed by 3 bases and V by 4 bases; bases with no gene match: 6.